The following is a TCR beta chain sequence with its context. Its specificity is not known. This entry belongs to a study of OX40 agonist ivuxolimab in advanced cancers. Study overall: Under the entry rules, prior anti-PD-1, anti-PD-L1 or anti-CTLA-4 therapy was allowed, and more than 35% had some.

This CDR3 region has 14 residues. Germline V gives CDR1 MNHEY, CDR2 SVGAGI. J was trimmed by 3 bases and V by 6 bases; bases with no gene match: 6. General study findings and limits: Normalized expansion of T-cell clones was also low for some nonresponders.

Assay used: immunoSEQ multiplex PCR; TCRdb lists only in-frame clones, some missing. This table holds roughly 18,000 clones, 65% to 90% found once. This chain connects TRBV6-5 to TRBJ1-1; TRBD1 matches 8 bases. Sequencing used CD4+ or CD8+ T cells sorted from blood, obtained in a trial of the OX40 agonist ivuxolimab. This clonotype was sampled from an adult with an advanced solid tumor such as melanoma, head and neck, liver or kidney cancer. CDR3 amino acids: CASRPRQGYTEAFF. CDR3 DNA: TGTGCCAGCAGACCGAGACAGGGGTACACTGAAGCTTTCTTT.